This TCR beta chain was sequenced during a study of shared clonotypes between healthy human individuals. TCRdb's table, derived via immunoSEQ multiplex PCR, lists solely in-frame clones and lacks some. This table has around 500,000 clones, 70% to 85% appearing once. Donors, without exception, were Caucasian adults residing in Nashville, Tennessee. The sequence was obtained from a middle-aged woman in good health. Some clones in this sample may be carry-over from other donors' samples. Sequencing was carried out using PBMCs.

CDR3 protein: CASSPPPQRTTYEQYF. In nucleotides, the CDR3 is TGTGCCAGCAGTCCTCCTCCCCAGCGGACGACCTACGAGCAGTACTTC. V gene TRBV27 combines with J gene TRBJ2-7; TRBD2 might be the D (5 bases). This CDR3 has 16 amino acids. The ends were cut back, 5 bases at V and 2 bases at J, with 19 bases in the middle. CDR1 is MNHEY and CDR2 is SMNVEV in the germline V gene (reference sequence).